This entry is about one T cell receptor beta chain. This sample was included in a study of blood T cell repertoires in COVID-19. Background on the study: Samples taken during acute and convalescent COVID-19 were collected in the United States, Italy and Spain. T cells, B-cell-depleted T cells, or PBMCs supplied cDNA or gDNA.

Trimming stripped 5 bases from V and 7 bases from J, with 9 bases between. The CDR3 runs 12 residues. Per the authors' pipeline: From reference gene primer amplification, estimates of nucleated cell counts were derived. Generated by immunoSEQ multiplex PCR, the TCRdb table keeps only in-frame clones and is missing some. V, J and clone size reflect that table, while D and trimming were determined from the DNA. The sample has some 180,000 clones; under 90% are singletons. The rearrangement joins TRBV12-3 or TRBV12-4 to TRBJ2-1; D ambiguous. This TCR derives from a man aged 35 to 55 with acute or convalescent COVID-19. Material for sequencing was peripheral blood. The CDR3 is CASSLPLNEQFF. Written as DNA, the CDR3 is TGTGCCAGCAGTCTTCCCTTAAATGAGCAGTTCTTC.